These 10 T cell receptor beta chains share one sample of origin, sequenced in a study of T cell responses to AZD1222 COVID-19 vaccine. The table came from immunoSEQ multiplex PCR; TCRdb's copy has only in-frame clones and leaves some out. The sample consists of more than 40,000 clones, less than 95% of them appearing once. The material sequenced was peripheral blood, taken 28 days after the second AZD1222 dose. These receptor sequences come from an adult who received the AZD1222 COVID-19 vaccine.

The V gene is TRBV12-3 or TRBV12-4, the J gene TRBJ1-1; D possibly corresponds to TRBD1 (5 bases). V was pared by 6 bases and J by 6 bases, with 8 bases between. The CDR3 runs 11 residues. For the CDR3, the DNA is TGTGCCAGCAGGCAGGGACCTGAAGCTTTCTTT. It encodes CASRQGPEAFF.

The chain joins TRBV15 to TRBJ2-7; tentatively, D is TRBD2 (7 bases). CDR3 size: 14 residues. Between the trimmed V and J ends, which lost 3 bases and 6 bases, there was a span of 15 bases. The germline V gene encodes CDR1 LNHNV and CDR2 YYDKDF (reference sequence). CDR3 region: CATSRGRRGAEQYF. The CDR3 DNA is TGTGCCACCAGCAGGGGGCGTCGGGGGGCCGAGCAGTACTTC.

The rearrangement links TRBV29-1 to TRBJ1-5, with no clear D. CDR1 and CDR2 (germline): SQVTM, ANQGSEA. V was trimmed by 4 bases and J by 6 bases, leaving 10 bases between them. The CDR3 has 12 residues. Written as DNA, the CDR3 is TGCAGCGTTGGCGGGTACGCTCAGCCCCAGCATTTT. As protein: CSVGGYAQPQHF.

This chain links TRBV30 with TRBJ2-7; D possibly uses TRBD1 or TRBD2 (5 bases each). CDR3 length: 15 amino acids. Trimming cost V 0 bases and J 2 bases, with 14 bases left between them. Germline V gene lookup returns CDR1 GTSNPN and CDR2 SVGIG (reference sequence). Here the CDR3 reads CAWSVHEGPAYEQYF. The CDR3 DNA sequence: TGTGCCTGGAGTGTACATGAGGGGCCGGCCTACGAGCAGTACTTC.

V usage is TRBV7-9 and J usage is TRBJ2-7; possibly TRBD1 for D (6 bases). Per germline, CDR1 SEHNR and CDR2 FQNEAQ (reference sequence). The CDR3 covers 14 residues. V lost 4 bases and J lost 1, with 11 bases in between. Written as DNA, the CDR3 is TGTGCCAGCAGCTCACAGGGTTATTCCTACGAGCAGTACTTC. Translation: CASSSQGYSYEQYF.

The chain employs TRBV5-1 and TRBJ1-1, with D uncertain. This CDR3 comprises 14 residues. Trimming left V 0 bases short and J 3 bases short, with 9 bases between. Germline loops: CDR1 SGHRS, CDR2 YFSETQ. The CDR3 loop reads CASSLDIGDTEAFF. The CDR3 DNA is TGCGCCAGCAGCTTGGACATAGGAGACACTGAAGCTTTCTTT. The whole variable domain, remainder taken from reference TRBV5-1 and TRBJ1-1, is KAGVTQTPRYLIKTRGQQVTLSCSPISGHRSVSWYQQTPGQGLQFLFEYFSETQRNKGNFPGRFSGRQFSNSRSEMNVSTLELGDSALYLCASSLDIGDTEAFFGQGTRLTVV.

J is TRBJ2-6 and V is TRBV7-2; no clear D. This CDR3 comprises 15 residues. CDR1 SGHTA and CDR2 FQGNSA come from the germline V gene. V was trimmed by 1 base and J by 4 bases, leaving 8 bases between them. CDR3 loop: CASSLEWGGANVLTF. CDR3 nucleotide sequence: TGTGCCAGCAGCTTAGAATGGGGAGGGGCCAACGTCCTGACTTTC.

The gene calls are TRBV10-1 and TRBJ2-1; D may be TRBD2 (6 bases). The CDR3 loop spans 16 amino acids. Per germline, CDR1 WNHNN and CDR2 SYGVQD (reference sequence). Trimming removed 1 base at V and 5 bases at J, with 15 bases between. The CDR3 protein is CASSEWPGVLDNEQFF. The CDR3 bases are TGCGCCAGCAGTGAGTGGCCGGGGGTCCTCGACAATGAGCAGTTCTTC.

The chain couples TRBV7-2 to TRBJ1-1; TRBD1 is a possible D gene (5 bases). Trimming left V 5 bases short and J 7 bases short, with 17 bases between. The CDR3 runs 14 residues. Germline V gene lookup returns CDR1 SGHTA and CDR2 FQGNSA. The CDR3 region is CASSLSGASIEAFF. CDR3 DNA sequence: TGTGCCAGCAGCCTGAGCGGGGCAAGCATTGAAGCTTTCTTT. The complete variable domain, with remaining parts taken from reference TRBV7-2 and TRBJ1-1, reads GAGVSQSPSNKVTEKGKDVELRCDPISGHTALYWYRQSLGQGLEFLIYFQGNSAPDKSGLPSDRFSAERTGGSVSTLTIQRTQQEDSAVYLCASSLSGASIEAFFGQGTRLTVV.

CDR3 coding DNA: TGTGCCAGCACTCAGCCCCAGCATTTT. Translation: CASTQPQHF. The chain links TRBV21-1 to TRBJ1-5. TRBV21-1 is a pseudogene locus. The CDR3 loop spans 9 amino acids.